The 29 T cell receptor beta chains listed next were all sequenced from one sample in a study of blood T cell repertoires in COVID-19 (dated by TCRdb to about 2020). Libraries were made using the immunoSEQ multiplex PCR assay. TCRdb re-hosts the immuneACCESS table, in-frame sequences only. Its copies lack some clones; in the studies checked, an unresolved V gene accounts for under half of them, and the cause for the rest is not known. This sample comprises 150,000 or so clones, about 86% of them detected only once. Around 3.1% of the sample is taken by the ten largest. Sequencing was performed on peripheral blood. Every receptor here comes from a woman over 75 with acute or convalescent COVID-19.

This chain connects TRBV6-5 to TRBJ2-3, with 9 positions matching TRBD1. Trimming took 6 bases from V and 5 from J; bases not matched to a gene: 9. Germline CDR1 is MNHEY and CDR2 is SVGAGI. This CDR3 region has 15 residues. The CDR3 spells CASSSDRGGRDTQYF. CDR3 sequence (DNA): TGTGCCAGCAGCTCCGACAGGGGGGGAAGAGATACGCAGTATTTT.

The chain is built from TRBV29-1 and TRBJ2-1, with 9 bases identical to TRBD1. The germline CDR1 and CDR2 sequences are SQVTM and ANQGSEA. V was clipped by 4 bases and J by 10 bases; unmatched bases: 11. The CDR3 runs 14 residues. This CDR3 is CSVGKDRGRREQFF. CDR3 nucleotide sequence: TGCAGCGTTGGAAAGGACAGGGGTCGTCGGGAGCAGTTCTTC.

The CDR3 DNA reads as TGTGCCAGCAGCCCCCAAGCGGATGAAGGATCGAAGCAGTTCTTC. It encodes CASSPQADEGSKQFF. This sequence joins TRBV3-1 (or the pseudogene TRBV3-2) and TRBJ2-1; D perhaps matches TRBD2 (5 bases). CDR1 and CDR2 (germline): LGHDT, YNNKEL (reference sequence). The CDR3 spans 15 residues. V lost 4 bases to trimming and J lost 11 bases, with 21 bases between them.

The V gene is TRBV4-1, the J gene TRBJ2-2; D is uncertain. The CDR3 extends over 13 amino acids. The germline V gene has CDR1 MGHRA and CDR2 YSYEKL. The V and J ends lost 0 bases and 8 bases respectively, with 7 bases between them. The CDR3 DNA is TGCGCCAGCAGCCAAGATAATGTAGGGGAGCTGTTTTTT. Translating it yields CASSQDNVGELFF.

The gene calls are TRBV11-2 and TRBJ2-5; a weak D match, TRBD1 (6 bases). V was cut by 6 bases and J by 4 bases, with 15 bases left in between. Germline V gene lookup returns CDR1 SGHAT and CDR2 FQNNGV. The CDR3 covers 14 residues. CDR3 nucleotides: TGTGCCAGCAGTCCGGACAGTGGGGCAGAGACCCAGTACTTC. Translated: CASSPDSGAETQYF.

This clone was seen a handful of times. The rearrangement joins TRBV7-9 to TRBJ2-7; 7 bases are shared with TRBD1. The CDR3 sequence is 13 residues long. V trimming: 3 bases; J trimming: 6 bases; junction bases outside the gene matches: 5. Germline CDR1 and CDR2: SEHNR and FQNEAQ (reference sequence). The CDR3 protein is CASSLGQRAEQYF. The CDR3 nucleotides read TGTGCCAGCAGCTTGGGACAGCGAGCCGAGCAGTACTTC.

The CDR3 DNA reads as TGTGCCAGCTCCGAGGGACAGGGACCTCTCAATGGCTACACCTTC. This gives the protein CASSEGQGPLNGYTF. V is TRBV18 and J is TRBJ1-2; 9 bases are a match to TRBD1. The CDR3 loop spans 15 amino acids. Per germline, CDR1 KGHSH and CDR2 LQKENI. Losses at the gene ends were 6 bases for V and 6 bases for J; bases not matched to a gene: 11. Variable domain in full (rest from reference TRBV18 and TRBJ1-2): NAGVMQNPRHLVRRRGQEARLRCSPMKGHSHVYWYRQLPEEGLKFMVYLQKENIIDESGMPKERFSAEFPKEGPSILRIQQVVRGDSAAYFCASSEGQGPLNGYTFGSGTRLTVV.

The rearrangement uses TRBV6-5 and TRBJ1-4; perhaps TRBD1 as D (5 bases). Germline V gives CDR1 MNHEY, CDR2 SVGAGI. The CDR3 is 14 residues long. Deletions cut 4 bases from V and 3 bases from J, with 9 bases between. CDR3 nucleotides: TGTGCCAGCAGTTCAGGGTTGGCTAATGAAAAACTGTTTTTT. Amino acids: CASSSGLANEKLFF.

This chain links TRBV5-1 with TRBJ2-3; unclear D gene. The CDR3 is 12 residues long. Germline V gives CDR1 SGHRS, CDR2 YFSETQ. With 2 bases removed from V and 5 bases from J, the gap between germline ends came to 6 bases. CDR3 residues: CASSLIRDTQYF. CDR3 sequence (DNA): TGCGCCAGCAGCTTAATCAGAGATACGCAGTATTTT.

The J gene is TRBJ2-7, the V gene TRBV16, with 7 nucleotides matching TRBD1. CDR1 and CDR2 (germline): KGHSY, FQNENV. Trimming took 2 bases from V and 0 from J; bases not matched to a gene: 16. This CDR3 comprises 19 residues. The CDR3 sequence: CASSQRGYRGRIGSYEQYF. The CDR3 DNA reads TGTGCCAGCAGCCAAAGGGGCTACAGGGGACGGATCGGCTCCTACGAGCAGTACTTC. The variable domain in full, completed from reference TRBV16 and TRBJ2-7, reads GEEVAQTPKHLVRGEGQKAKLYCAPIKGHSYVFWYQQVLKNEFKFLISFQNENVFDETGMPKERFSAKCLPNSPCSLEIQATKLEDSAVYFCASSQRGYRGRIGSYEQYFGPGTRLTVT.

V usage is TRBV7-6 and J usage is TRBJ1-3; D gene unclear. Trimming pared 5 bases from V and 4 bases from J, leaving 9 bases between. CDR3 size: 13 residues. CDR1 and CDR2 from the germline V gene are SGHVS and FNYEAQ. In DNA form, the CDR3 reads TGTGCCAGCAGCCCCGAGCTAGGAAACACCATATATTTT. Its translation is CASSPELGNTIYF.

The CDR3 DNA follows: TGTGCCAGCAGTGAAATCTACAGCACAGATACGCAGTATTTT. Translated: CASSEIYSTDTQYF. This chain joins TRBV25-1 and TRBJ2-3; D is uncertain. CDR1 is MGHDK, CDR2 SYGVNS, per germline. Trimming removed 2 bases from V and 0 bases from J, with 6 bases in between. This CDR3 has 14 residues.

This clone was seen a few times. V is TRBV15 and J is TRBJ1-5; 11 bases match TRBD1. V lost 9 bases and J lost 0; bases outside the gene matches: 7. Germline values: CDR1 LNHNV, CDR2 YYDKDF (reference sequence). The CDR3 totals 16 residues. CDR3 region: CATGTGGVYSNQPQHF. In DNA form, the CDR3 reads TGTGCCACAGGGACAGGGGGAGTCTATAGCAATCAGCCCCAGCATTTT.

This clone appeared a few times. V and J are TRBV5-6 and TRBJ1-5; D uncertain. CDR1 is SGHDT, CDR2 YYEEEE, per germline. The CDR3 extends over 15 amino acids. With 1 base removed from V and 3 bases from J, the gap between germline ends came to 11 bases. For the CDR3, the DNA is TGTGCCAGCAGCTTGTTTTGGCAGATCAATCAGCCCCAGCATTTT. Its translation is CASSLFWQINQPQHF.

The chain uses TRBV7-3 and TRBJ2-7; D is possibly TRBD2 (6 bases). This CDR3 contains 15 residues. The ends were cut back, 3 bases at V and 3 bases at J, with 15 bases in the middle. The germline gives CDR1 SGHTA, CDR2 FQGTGA. The CDR3 DNA reads TGTGCCAGCAGCTTCAGGCCCGGAGGGTTCTACGAGCAGTACTTC. Protein product: CASSFRPGGFYEQYF.

The rearrangement uses TRBV7-9 and TRBJ2-1; 12 positions agree with TRBD2. V shed 6 bases, J shed 5 bases, and the junction held 8 bases outside the gene matches. From germline, CDR1 is SEHNR and CDR2 FQNEAQ (reference sequence). This CDR3 has 16 residues. The CDR3 protein is CASRQTSGGINNEQFF. The DNA of the CDR3 is TGTGCCAGCAGGCAAACTAGCGGGGGGATCAACAATGAGCAGTTCTTC.

The rearrangement links TRBV3-1 (or the pseudogene TRBV3-2) to TRBJ2-7; the match to TRBD2 covers 13 bases. Trimming took 3 bases from V and 10 from J; bases not matched to a gene: 3. CDR3 length: 13 residues. CDR1 is LGHDT, CDR2 YNNKEL, per germline (reference sequence). CDR3 sequence (DNA): TGTGCCAGCAGCCATGGGACTAGCGGGGAACAGTACTTC. Its protein is CASSHGTSGEQYF.

The chain couples TRBV2 to TRBJ1-1; 12 nucleotides align to TRBD1. The J segment lost 6 bases and the V segment lost 6 bases, leaving 11 bases of the junction unmatched. CDR3 size: 16 residues. Per germline, CDR1 SNHLY and CDR2 FYNNEI. CDR3: CASRGQGARTRAEAFF. For the CDR3, the DNA is TGTGCCAGCAGGGGACAGGGGGCGCGGACAAGGGCTGAAGCTTTCTTT.

The chain links TRBV5-4 to TRBJ1-3; a weak D match, TRBD1 (6 bases). There are 14 residues in the CDR3. Germline V gives CDR1 SGHNT, CDR2 YYREEE (reference sequence). Deletions cut 4 bases from V and 0 bases from J, with 8 bases between. In nucleotides, the CDR3 is TGTGCCAGCAGCCGGGACATCTCTGGAAACACCATATATTTT. Translated: CASSRDISGNTIYF.

V usage is TRBV4-3 and J usage is TRBJ2-7, with 8 bases that match TRBD2. The length of the CDR3 is 15 residues. Trimming took 0 bases from V and 4 from J; bases not matched to a gene: 5. Germline-derived CDR1 and CDR2 are LGHNA and YSLEER. CDR3 region: CASSQDPAGDYEQYF. The CDR3 DNA reads TGCGCCAGCAGCCAAGATCCAGCGGGGGATTACGAGCAGTACTTC.

The rearrangement uses TRBV3-1 (or the pseudogene TRBV3-2) and TRBJ1-1; D uncertain. Trimming removed 4 bases from V and 1 base from J, with 13 bases in between. Germline loops: CDR1 LGHDT, CDR2 YNNKEL (reference sequence). This CDR3 contains 15 residues. CDR3 region: CASSRAGRQNTEAFF. The DNA of the CDR3 is TGTGCCAGCAGCCGAGCAGGCAGGCAGAACACTGAAGCTTTCTTT.

The chain is built from TRBV21-1 and TRBJ1-2. TRBV21-1 is recorded as a pseudogene. This CDR3 is built from 15 residues. The CDR3 DNA reads TGTGCCAGCAGCAAAGCACCCGGAGAGAACTATGGCTACACCTTC. Translated: CASSKAPGENYGYTF.

The rearrangement joins TRBV12-3 or TRBV12-4 to TRBJ1-1, with D hard to call. The CDR3 has 13 amino acids. V lost 6 bases and J lost 3, with 11 bases in between. The CDR3 is CASRYREYTEAFF. In DNA, the CDR3 is TGTGCCAGCAGGTACAGAGAGTACACTGAAGCTTTCTTT.

V usage is TRBV9 and J usage is TRBJ1-4; tentative D call: TRBD1 (6 bases). This CDR3 has 14 amino acids. V gave up 0 bases and J gave up 7 bases, with 10 bases separating them. Germline-derived CDR1 and CDR2 are SGDLS and YYNGEE. CDR3 coding DNA: TGTGCCAGCAGCGTAGGAGGGGGAGCTGAAAAACTGTTTTTT. This gives the protein CASSVGGGAEKLFF.

On this clone: A much larger clone lies one base from this, so it may be a read error. The V and J genes are TRBV2 and TRBJ1-2, with 9 nucleotides matching TRBD1. The V gene end was trimmed by 4 bases and the J gene end by 7 bases; junction bases not matched to a gene: 7. The CDR3 spans 14 residues. CDR1 SNHLY and CDR2 FYNNEI come from the germline V gene. As DNA, the CDR3 is TGTGCCAGCAGTGCACAGGGGGCGGACTGTGGCTACACCTTC. Amino acid sequence: CASSAQGADCGYTF.

This clone has just one count. V is TRBV10-3 and J is TRBJ1-2; no firm D call. In germline, CDR1 is ENHRY, CDR2 SYGVKD. V lost 7 bases and J 6 bases, leaving 18 bases between the germline ends. The CDR3 spans 14 residues. The CDR3: CAITSAGGSDGYTF. The CDR3 bases are TGTGCCATCACCTCGGCGGGAGGGTCGGATGGCTACACCTTC.

The gene calls are TRBV7-9 and TRBJ2-1; TRBD1 might be the D (6 bases). This CDR3 is built from 13 residues. The V gene's germline CDR1 is SEHNR and CDR2 FQNEAQ (reference sequence). The germline V and J ends were trimmed by 5 bases and 10 bases, with 15 bases remaining between them. The CDR3 DNA reads as TGTGCCAGCAGCACCTCACAGGGAAGGGAGCAGTTCTTC. This gives the protein CASSTSQGREQFF.

The chain employs TRBV30 and TRBJ2-1; 13 bases align to TRBD2. Germline V CDR1 and CDR2: GTSNPN, SVGIG (reference sequence). Trimming removed 5 bases from V and 5 bases from J; junction bases left unmatched: 9. CDR3 length: 16 amino acids. CDR3 sequence: CAWDSRGTSGDNEQFF. The CDR3 region has the DNA TGTGCCTGGGATTCGAGGGGGACTAGCGGGGACAATGAGCAGTTCTTC.

A remark on this clone: The junction differs from germline at one of its ends, possibly a read error. The rearrangement joins TRBV5-5 to TRBJ1-2; D remains ambiguous. The CDR3 runs 14 residues. The germline V gene encodes CDR1 SGHKS and CDR2 YYEKEE (reference sequence). The CDR3 sequence: CASSLDPAAYAYTF. The CDR3 coding sequence is TGTGCCAGCAGCTTGGATCCAGCGGCCTATGCCTACACCTTC. The full variable domain, rest sourced from reference TRBV5-5 and TRBJ1-2, is DAGVTQSPTHLIKTRGQQVTLRCSPISGHKSVSWYQQVLGQGPQFIFQYYEKEERGRGNFPDRFSARQFPNYSSELNVNALLLGDSALYLCASSLDPAAYAYTFGSGTRLTVV.